This TCR beta chain was identified during a study of response to subunit inactivated influenza vaccine. Study-level findings and limits: The authors suggested that every seasonal influenza vaccination recruits few new T cells.

The CDR3 sequence is 16 residues long. Germline-derived CDR1 and CDR2 are MDHEN and SYDVKM. TCRdb called the RT-PCR reads again in MiXCR, with one record for every CDR3 protein. Altogether around 530,000 distinct CDR3 sequences are present, 15% to 20% being singletons, with the ten largest covering less than 4%. With regard to this clonotype: Antigen unknown. One junction end does not reproduce the germline sequence, and a read error may be involved.

This receptor was taken from a man aged 45 to 75 who received an inactivated influenza vaccine. V and J are TRBV28 and TRBJ2-7; 11 nucleotides match TRBD2. This sample comprised CD4+ T cells sorted from PBMCs, obtained less than 30 months after vaccination. CDR3 sequence (DNA): TGTGCCAGCAGTTTTACTAGCGGGAGAACCTCCGACGAGCAGTACTTC. Translated: CASSFTSGRTSDEQYF.